Shown below are 32 T cell receptor beta chains from a single sample sequenced in a study of T-cell memory formation after mild COVID-19. Each CDR3 protein is one row after TCRdb ran MiXCR on the 5' RACE reads. The data show a few hundred thousand distinct CDR3 sequences, more than 20% seen once. Sequenced input: PBMCs or a T cell subset sorted from them (not recorded which). These receptors all come from an adult woman who had mild COVID-19 (a few samples of this study predate the infection). Cell type and time point are not known.

The rearrangement uses TRBV5-1 and TRBJ2-1; D is uncertain. CDR1 and CDR2 (germline): SGHRS, YFSETQ. With 6 bases removed from V and 2 bases from J, the gap between germline ends came to 12 bases. This CDR3 is 14 amino acids long. The CDR3 bases are TGCGCCAGCATGATGGCGGAGACCTACAATGAGCAGTTCTTC. It yields the protein CASMMAETYNEQFF.

This clonotype was detected only a few times. The chain uses TRBV5-4 and TRBJ1-4; possibly TRBD1 for D (5 bases). Germline lookup yields CDR1 SGHNT and CDR2 YYREEE (reference sequence). The CDR3 is made up of 16 amino acids. V lost 4 bases and J lost 7, with 20 bases in between. CDR3 region: CASSPRGPGRGEKLFF. For the CDR3, the DNA is TGTGCCAGCAGCCCCCGGGGACCCGGTCGGGGTGAAAAACTGTTTTTT.

This chain's CDR3 is CASSHKGDTEAFF. CDR3 nucleotides: TGTGCCAGTAGCCATAAGGGCGACACTGAAGCTTTCTTT. V usage is TRBV19 and J usage is TRBJ1-1, with D unclear. The germline gives CDR1 LNHDA, CDR2 SQIVND (reference sequence). V lost 6 bases and J 3 bases, leaving 11 bases between the germline ends. The CDR3 is 13 amino acids.

The CDR3 nucleotides are TGTGCCAGCAGCTCAGTCGACCAAAATTGGGACGAGCAGTACTTC. Protein sequence: CASSSVDQNWDEQYF. This rearrangement joins TRBV7-6 to TRBJ2-7, with D uncertain. Germline CDR1 and CDR2: SGHVS and FNYEAQ. The CDR3 length is 15 residues. The V gene lost 4 bases and the J gene lost 5 bases, with 18 bases spanning the gap.

The CDR3 bases are TGTGCCAGCAGCTTCACCGGGACAAGGGCCTACGAGCAGTACTTC. Amino acid sequence: CASSFTGTRAYEQYF. The chain joins TRBV12-3 or TRBV12-4 to TRBJ2-7, with D tentatively TRBD1 (6 bases). With 6 bases removed from V and 2 bases from J, the gap between germline ends came to 17 bases. The CDR3 extends over 15 amino acids.

This chain uses TRBV5-1 with TRBJ2-2, with TRBD2 matching over 7 bases. J gave up 5 bases and V 5 bases, and 6 bases lay outside the gene matches. CDR1 SGHRS and CDR2 YFSETQ come from the germline V gene. The CDR3 length is 14 residues. The CDR3 DNA reads TGCGCCAGCAGGGGGCTAGCGGCGACCGGGGAGCTGTTTTTT. This encodes CASRGLAATGELFF.

This clonotype was seen many times. This chain joins TRBV20-1 and TRBJ1-1, with D perhaps matching TRBD1 (5 bases). Trimming shortened V by 6 bases and J by 6 bases, and 11 bases separated the two germline ends. The CDR3 is 11 residues long. Germline loops: CDR1 DFQATT, CDR2 SNEGSKA (reference sequence). Here the CDR3 reads CSARVSAEAFF. CDR3 DNA sequence: TGCAGTGCCAGGGTTTCCGCTGAAGCTTTCTTT.

This chain connects TRBV11-2 to TRBJ2-3, with 10 bases aligning to TRBD2. V shed 9 bases, J shed 4 bases, and the junction held 10 bases outside the gene matches. The CDR3 extends over 15 amino acids. Germline-derived CDR1 and CDR2 are SGHAT and FQNNGV. CDR3 DNA sequence: TGTGCCAGTCTCGCCGGGACTAGCGCCGCAGATACGCAGTATTTT. The encoded protein is CASLAGTSAADTQYF. Supplemented by reference TRBV11-2 and TRBJ2-3, the full variable domain reads EAGVAQSPRYKIIEKRQSVAFWCNPISGHATLYWYQQILGQGPKLLIQFQNNGVVDDSQLPKDRFSAERLKGVDSTLKIQPAKLEDSAVYLCASLAGTSAADTQYFGPGTRLTVL.

This clonotype was seen more than once but under ten times. The chain carries TRBV7-2 and TRBJ2-1, with 12 bases lining up with TRBD2. CDR1 is SGHTA, CDR2 FQGNSA, per germline. There are 16 residues in the CDR3. The V gene end was trimmed by 5 bases and the J gene end by 4 bases; junction bases not matched to a gene: 6. The CDR3 is CASSHQLAGGYNEQFF. CDR3 DNA: TGTGCCAGCAGCCATCAACTAGCGGGAGGTTACAATGAGCAGTTCTTC.

This clonotype came up a few times. The genes are TRBV20-1 and TRBJ1-5; TRBD1 matches 8 bases. The germline V gene encodes CDR1 DFQATT and CDR2 SNEGSKA (reference sequence). Losses at the gene ends were 6 bases for V and 6 bases for J; bases not matched to a gene: 10. The CDR3 runs to 14 residues. This chain's CDR3 is CSATQGARGQPQHF. In nucleotides, the CDR3 is TGCAGTGCAACCCAGGGGGCGAGAGGTCAGCCCCAGCATTTT.

This clonotype has only a few counts. The V and J genes are TRBV12-3 or TRBV12-4 and TRBJ2-7; TRBD1 might be the D (5 bases). The V gene lost 6 bases and the J gene lost 6 bases, with 15 bases spanning the gap. CDR3 length equals 13 residues. The DNA for the CDR3 is TGTGCCAGCAGCTTGAGGACAAGTGGCGAGCAGTACTTC. Its protein is CASSLRTSGEQYF.

The chain couples TRBV5-1 to TRBJ2-5; 7 nucleotides line up with TRBD2. Trimming took 0 bases from V and 5 from J; bases not matched to a gene: 7. Germline CDR1 reads SGHRS; CDR2 reads YFSETQ. The CDR3 totals 15 residues. The CDR3 sequence is CASSLVAGDRETQYF. For the CDR3, the DNA is TGCGCCAGCAGCTTGGTTGCGGGAGATCGGGAGACCCAGTACTTC.

This clonotype showed up just a few times. This chain connects TRBV5-4 to TRBJ2-5; D possibly corresponds to TRBD2 (7 bases). Trimming stripped 0 bases from V and 0 bases from J, with 9 bases between. CDR3 length equals 15 residues. CDR1 and CDR2 (germline): SGHNT, YYREEE (reference sequence). CDR3 sequence reads: CASSLVGGHQETQYF. As DNA, the CDR3 is TGTGCCAGCAGCTTGGTGGGGGGGCACCAAGAGACCCAGTACTTC.

This clonotype has more than one count but fewer than ten. The CDR3 sequence: CASSARDGYTGELFF. The CDR3 DNA reads TGTGCCAGCAGCGCTCGGGACGGATACACCGGGGAGCTGTTTTTT. V gene TRBV6-1 combines with J gene TRBJ2-2; either TRBD1 or TRBD2 may fit D (5 bases each). Per germline, CDR1 MNHNS and CDR2 SASEGT. With 6 bases removed from V and 3 bases from J, the gap between germline ends came to 14 bases. This CDR3 is built from 15 residues.

The CDR3 DNA follows: TGCGCCAGCAGCCCTGGGGGGGCAAAAAGAGAGACCCAGTACTTC. Its protein product is CASSPGGAKRETQYF. The chain links TRBV5-1 to TRBJ2-5, with D perhaps matching TRBD2 (7 bases). Trimming took off 4 bases at V and 4 bases at J, with 17 bases between the two ends. This CDR3 is 15 amino acids long. The germline V gene has CDR1 SGHRS and CDR2 YFSETQ.

The chain links TRBV5-4 to TRBJ2-3; the match to TRBD1 covers 9 bases. V lost 0 bases, J lost 1 base, and 9 bases stayed unmatched. The CDR3 is 18 residues long. Germline assignment: CDR1 SGHNT and CDR2 YYREEE (reference sequence). This CDR3 is CASSLAYRGRRGTDTQYF. The CDR3 DNA is TGTGCCAGCAGCTTGGCCTACAGGGGGCGGAGGGGCACAGATACGCAGTATTTT.

Only a few counts were recorded for this clonotype. The chain recombines TRBV20-1 with TRBJ2-5; unclear D gene. Between the trimmed V and J ends, which lost 0 bases and 1 base, there was a span of 9 bases. Germline CDR1 reads DFQATT; CDR2 reads SNEGSKA (reference sequence). The CDR3 totals 14 residues. The CDR3 protein is CSAREAVLQETQYF. For the CDR3, the DNA is TGCAGTGCTAGAGAGGCAGTCCTCCAAGAGACCCAGTACTTC.

In this sample, this clonotype turned up a few times. The CDR3 sequence: CASSQVGSRNTEAFF. DNA of the CDR3: TGTGCCAGCAGCCAAGTGGGTAGCAGGAACACTGAAGCTTTCTTT. V is TRBV3-1 and J is TRBJ1-1; D is uncertain. Trimming left V 1 base short and J 1 base short, with 10 bases between. The CDR3 is made up of 15 amino acids. The germline CDR1 and CDR2 sequences are LGHDT and YNNKEL (reference sequence).

The chain combines TRBV7-3 with TRBJ2-7; 7 nucleotides line up with TRBD2. Germline CDR1 is SGHTA and CDR2 is FQGTGA. This CDR3 has 14 residues. J was trimmed by 3 bases and V by 2 bases; bases with no gene match: 4. CDR3 protein: CASSLETGGYEQYF. CDR3 nucleotide sequence: TGTGCCAGCAGCTTAGAGACGGGGGGCTACGAGCAGTACTTC.

This clonotype has a handful of counts. V usage is TRBV24-1 and J usage is TRBJ2-6; D remains ambiguous. CDR3 size: 16 residues. The germline V gene has CDR1 KGHDR and CDR2 SFDVKD. V lost 4 bases and J lost 2, with 11 bases in between. The CDR3 region has the DNA TGTGCCACCAGTGACCATTCCCCAACTGGGGCCAACGTCCTGACTTTC. Translating gives CATSDHSPTGANVLTF.

This clonotype has just a few counts. The DNA of the CDR3 is TGTGCCAGCAGCACCTCGGGAGCGGCAGATACGCAGTATTTT. Protein product: CASSTSGAADTQYF. V usage is TRBV7-3 and J usage is TRBJ2-3, with a weak D call TRBD2 (6 bases). V was clipped by 5 bases and J by 4 bases, with 13 bases between them. Germline V gene lookup returns CDR1 SGHTA and CDR2 FQGTGA. This CDR3 comprises 14 residues.

The genes are TRBV5-5 and TRBJ1-5, with a weak D call TRBD1 (5 bases). CDR1 and CDR2 from the germline V gene are SGHKS and YYEKEE (reference sequence). V was shortened by 2 bases and J by 3 bases, with 12 bases between the two germline ends. CDR3 size: 15 residues. CDR3 protein: CASSLVSGNNQPQHF. CDR3 DNA sequence: TGTGCCAGCAGCTTAGTTTCAGGGAACAATCAGCCCCAGCATTTT.

The rearrangement links TRBV19 to TRBJ1-5; 8 nucleotides agree with TRBD1. CDR1 and CDR2 from the germline V gene are LNHDA and SQIVND (reference sequence). After removal of 5 bases from V and 7 bases from J, the junction contained 7 bases not matched to a gene. The CDR3 runs 14 residues. CDR3 sequence (DNA): TGTGCCAGTAGTCTACAGGGGGTGAGGCAGCCCCAGCATTTT. This gives the protein CASSLQGVRQPQHF. Using reference TRBV19 and TRBJ1-5 for the parts outside the CDR3, the full variable domain is DGGITQSPKYLFRKEGQNVTLSCEQNLNHDAMYWYRQDPGQGLRLIYYSQIVNDFQKGDIAEGYSVSREKKESFPLTVTSAQKNPTAFYLCASSLQGVRQPQHFGDGTRLSIL.

The CDR3 is CASSSSVTDTQYF. CDR3 nucleotide sequence: TGTGCCAGCAGCTCGTCGGTCACAGATACGCAGTATTTT. The chain uses TRBV7-2 and TRBJ2-3, with no clear D. V was clipped by 4 bases and J by 2 bases, with 7 bases between them. The CDR3 covers 13 residues. Per germline, CDR1 SGHTA and CDR2 FQGNSA. The whole variable domain, filled in from reference TRBV7-2 and TRBJ2-3, reads GAGVSQSPSNKVTEKGKDVELRCDPISGHTALYWYRQSLGQGLEFLIYFQGNSAPDKSGLPSDRFSAERTGGSVSTLTIQRTQQEDSAVYLCASSSSVTDTQYFGPGTRLTVL.

This chain joins TRBV15 and TRBJ1-3; D perhaps matches TRBD1 (6 bases). From germline, CDR1 is LNHNV and CDR2 YYDKDF (reference sequence). The CDR3 runs 15 residues. V lost 1 base and J 4 bases, leaving 11 bases between the germline ends. The CDR3 DNA reads as TGTGCCACCAGCAGAGGAAGACAGGCCGGAAACACCATATATTTT. Protein sequence: CATSRGRQAGNTIYF.

The rearrangement links TRBV4-2 to TRBJ1-6; TRBD1 is a possible D gene (6 bases). V dropped 0 bases and J dropped 14 bases, with 14 bases sitting between them. There are 14 residues in the CDR3. CDR1 LGHNA and CDR2 YNFKEQ come from the germline V gene. CDR3 residues: CASSQDYQGMALHF. The CDR3 DNA follows: TGTGCCAGCAGCCAAGATTATCAGGGGATGGCCCTCCACTTT.

The V gene is TRBV12-3 or TRBV12-4, the J gene TRBJ1-5; weak D call: TRBD1 (5 bases). The CDR3 contains 15 residues. Trimming shortened V by 5 bases and J by 1 base, and 12 bases separated the two germline ends. DNA for the CDR3: TGTGCCAGCAGTCCCACAGGAGAAAGCAATCAGCCCCAGCATTTT. This encodes CASSPTGESNQPQHF.

This clonotype has only a few counts. The genes are TRBV12-3 or TRBV12-4 and TRBJ1-5; 9 bases fit TRBD1. The CDR3 totals 15 residues. Germline trimming cut 7 bases from V and 0 bases from J; bases unmatched to any gene: 4. CDR3 sequence reads: CASTRTGDSNQPQHF. The CDR3 DNA reads as TGTGCCAGCACGCGGACAGGGGATAGCAATCAGCCCCAGCATTTT.

This chain uses TRBV11-2 with TRBJ1-1; no firm D call. From germline, CDR1 is SGHAT and CDR2 FQNNGV. The CDR3 length is 13 residues. With 3 bases removed from V and 3 bases from J, the gap between germline ends came to 8 bases. The CDR3 nucleotides are TGTGCCAGCAGCTTGCTGAGTCACACTGAAGCTTTCTTT. It encodes CASSLLSHTEAFF. Based on the CDR3 plus reference TRBV11-2 and TRBJ1-1, the full variable domain is EAGVAQSPRYKIIEKRQSVAFWCNPISGHATLYWYQQILGQGPKLLIQFQNNGVVDDSQLPKDRFSAERLKGVDSTLKIQPAKLEDSAVYLCASSLLSHTEAFFGQGTRLTVV.

V usage is TRBV7-2 and J usage is TRBJ2-1, with TRBD2 identical over 8 bases. The CDR3 contains 15 residues. The germline gives CDR1 SGHTA, CDR2 FQGNSA. Germline trimming cut 4 bases from V and 6 bases from J; bases unmatched to any gene: 8. CDR3 region: CASSSAPGLVNEQFF. Written as DNA, the CDR3 is TGTGCCAGCAGCTCAGCACCGGGACTAGTCAATGAGCAGTTCTTC.

The chain uses TRBV5-6 and TRBJ2-1; D possibly corresponds to TRBD2 (6 bases). Germline CDR1 SGHDT, CDR2 YYEEEE. CDR3 size: 14 residues. V was clipped by 4 bases and J by 10 bases, with 18 bases between them. The CDR3 region is CASSRLAFPPEQFF. In DNA form, the CDR3 reads TGTGCCAGCAGCCGGCTAGCGTTCCCCCCGGAGCAGTTCTTC.

About this clonotype: It is unclear where the CDR3 begins or ends on the DNA, so no DNA is shown, and the CDR3 is as TCRdb lists it. The chain is built from TRBV21-1 and TRBJ2-3; the table's D call TRBD1 went unverified against the DNA. TRBV21-1 represents a pseudogene. Counting both end residues, the CDR3 totals 16 amino acids. The CDR3 spells CASSKFAPGSTDTQYF.